Below are 23 T cell receptor beta chains sequenced from a single sample in a study of shared clonotypes between healthy human individuals. Selected positively for CCR7 and CD45RO-negative, naive CD8 cells excluded terminally differentiated effector memory CD45RA+ cells. Measured with immunoSEQ multiplex PCR; TCRdb has only the in-frame clones, and not every one. The top ten hold about 24% of the sample, which has about 750,000 clones, 80% to 95% seen once. The sample taken for sequencing was naive CD8+ T cells sorted from blood. Receptors originate from a man aged 30 to 45 in good health.

The V call is TRBV15, the J call TRBJ2-1, with TRBD2 matching over 11 bases. The V gene's germline CDR1 is LNHNV and CDR2 YYDKDF (reference sequence). CDR3 length: 15 amino acids. Germline trimming cut 4 bases from V and 8 bases from J; bases unmatched to any gene: 7. The CDR3 bases are TGTGCCACCAGCACACTAGCGGGAGTAGGGGATGAGCAGTTCTTC. It encodes CATSTLAGVGDEQFF.

This clone was seen only a few times. The sample has other DNA sequences that encode this CDR3 too. The chain has TRBV7-9 and TRBJ1-1; 8 bases fit TRBD1. CDR3 size: 13 residues. Germline V gene data show CDR1 as SEHNR and CDR2 as FQNEAQ (reference sequence). J was trimmed by 4 bases and V by 5 bases; bases with no gene match: 3. The DNA for the CDR3 is TGTGCCAGCAGCCCAACAGGGGGCACTGAAGCTTTCTTT. The encoded protein is CASSPTGGTEAFF. The full variable domain, rest sourced from reference TRBV7-9 and TRBJ1-1, is DTGVSQNPRHKITKRGQNVTFRCDPISEHNRLYWYRQTLGQGPEFLTYFQNEAQLEKSRLLSDRFSAERPKGSFSTLEIQRTEQGDSAMYLCASSPTGGTEAFFGQGTRLTVV.

The chain carries TRBV15 and TRBJ2-5; 10 bases are a match to TRBD1. Germline V lookup: CDR1 LNHNV, CDR2 YYDKDF (reference sequence). The V gene end was trimmed by 1 base and the J gene end by 0 bases; junction bases not matched to a gene: 5. The CDR3 runs 17 residues. CDR3: CATSRGVGTGDQETQYF. CDR3 nucleotides: TGTGCCACCAGCAGAGGCGTGGGGACAGGGGACCAAGAGACCCAGTACTTC.

V is TRBV5-1 and J is TRBJ1-3; the D is unclear. Trimming left V 5 bases short and J 1 base short, with 10 bases between. Germline values: CDR1 SGHRS, CDR2 YFSETQ. This CDR3 has 14 residues. The CDR3 is CASSSGASGNTIYF. CDR3 DNA sequence: TGCGCCAGCAGTTCAGGCGCATCTGGAAACACCATATATTTT.

The J gene is TRBJ2-7, the V gene TRBV4-3, with 12 bases fitting TRBD1. The CDR3 contains 19 residues. The V gene's germline CDR1 is LGHNA and CDR2 YSLEER. V dropped 0 bases and J dropped 4; count of bases not matched to a gene: 13. The CDR3 nucleotides read TGCGCCAGCAGCCAAGAGCAATGGCCCGGGACAGGGGGCGTTTACGAGCAGTACTTC. It codes for CASSQEQWPGTGGVYEQYF.

The DNA for the CDR3 is TGTGCCAGCAGTTTACACCGGGACGGTGACAGGGATCCCGTGGGCTCTGGGGCCAACGTCCTGACTTTC. As protein: CASSLHRDGDRDPVGSGANVLTF. The rearrangement uses TRBV27 and TRBJ2-6; TRBD1 matches 7 bases. The CDR3 has 23 amino acids. V shed 2 bases, J shed 0 bases, and the junction held 22 bases outside the gene matches. Per germline, CDR1 MNHEY and CDR2 SMNVEV (reference sequence).

The rearrangement joins TRBV12-5 to TRBJ2-2, with 9 bases identical to TRBD1. V was pared by 0 bases and J by 6 bases, with 5 bases of the junction left unmatched. Germline V gives CDR1 LGHNT, CDR2 FRNRAP. This CDR3 region has 16 residues. The CDR3, as DNA: TGTGCTAGTGGTTTGGTGGGACAGGGAAGATCCGGGGAGCTGTTTTTT. It is translated as CASGLVGQGRSGELFF.

The rearrangement joins TRBV4-3 to TRBJ2-7, with D possibly being TRBD2 (6 bases). The germline V gene encodes CDR1 LGHNA and CDR2 YSLEER. Trimming left V 1 base short and J 3 bases short, with 13 bases between. This CDR3 is built from 15 residues. This CDR3 is CASSQVGGPGYEQYF. The DNA for the CDR3 is TGCGCCAGCAGCCAAGTCGGGGGACCAGGCTACGAGCAGTACTTC.

V and J are TRBV10-3 and TRBJ1-4; D not certain. Germline V gene data show CDR1 as ENHRY and CDR2 as SYGVKD. V was pared by 3 bases and J by 8 bases, with 13 bases between. This CDR3 has 14 amino acids. The CDR3 protein is CAISDLDFEEKLFF. The DNA of the CDR3 is TGTGCCATCAGTGACCTGGACTTCGAGGAAAAACTGTTTTTT.

The rearrangement joins TRBV7-9 to TRBJ2-2, with 10 bases that match TRBD2. This CDR3 has 16 residues. V trimming: 6 bases; J trimming: 4 bases; junction bases outside the gene matches: 8. In germline, CDR1 is SEHNR, CDR2 FQNEAQ (reference sequence). The CDR3 protein is CASRLAGRGITGELFF. Here the CDR3 DNA reads TGTGCCAGCAGACTAGCGGGACGGGGGATCACCGGGGAGCTGTTTTTT.

Regarding this clone: Other DNA variants within this sample encode the same CDR3. The V call is TRBV6-1, the J call TRBJ2-5, with 10 bases fitting TRBD1. Germline CDR1 reads MNHNS; CDR2 reads SASEGT. With 1 base clipped from V and 5 bases from J, the junction kept 4 bases outside the gene matches. This CDR3 is built from 15 residues. The CDR3 sequence is CASSEGQGARETQYF. The CDR3 DNA sequence: TGTGCCAGCAGTGAAGGACAGGGGGCGAGGGAGACCCAGTACTTC.

Comment on this clone: Other DNA sequences in this sample translate to the same CDR3. V gene TRBV2 combines with J gene TRBJ2-1; D is ambiguous. The CDR3 has 14 amino acids. Germline values: CDR1 SNHLY, CDR2 FYNNEI. V was trimmed by 3 bases and J by 0 bases, leaving 6 bases between them. The CDR3 loop reads CASSDLSSYNEQFF. The CDR3 bases are TGTGCCAGCAGTGACCTAAGCTCCTACAATGAGCAGTTCTTC.

The CDR3 is CASSPPRQPGYTF. In DNA, the CDR3 is TGTGCCAGCAGCCCCCCAAGACAGCCTGGCTACACCTTC. The chain joins TRBV7-6 to TRBJ1-2, with D maybe TRBD1 (5 bases). The CDR3 has 13 amino acids. Trimming left V 5 bases short and J 7 bases short, with 14 bases between. Germline CDR1 reads SGHVS; CDR2 reads FNYEAQ.

This chain joins TRBV7-6 and TRBJ2-1, with 9 bases that match TRBD2. This CDR3 comprises 16 residues. V shed 1 base, J shed 4 bases, and the junction held 5 bases outside the gene matches. Looked up from germline, CDR1 is SGHVS and CDR2 is FNYEAQ. The CDR3 protein is CASSLVVAGAYNEQFF. Written as DNA, the CDR3 is TGTGCCAGCAGCTTAGTGGTAGCGGGGGCGTACAATGAGCAGTTCTTC.

The chain employs TRBV6-1 and TRBJ2-5, with TRBD1 matching over 8 bases. With V trimmed by 0 bases and J by 5 bases, 5 bases remained unmatched. The CDR3 spans 15 residues. CDR1 and CDR2 from the germline V gene are MNHNS and SASEGT. The CDR3 protein is CASSEAAGGVETQYF. The CDR3, as DNA: TGTGCCAGCAGTGAAGCGGCAGGGGGCGTCGAGACCCAGTACTTC.

In regard to this clone: The sample contains more than one DNA sequence encoding this CDR3. The chain combines TRBV2 with TRBJ1-1; 11 bases are shared with TRBD1. V shed 6 bases and J 5 bases; nucleotides not matched to a gene: 2. Looked up from germline, CDR1 is SNHLY and CDR2 is FYNNEI. The CDR3 runs to 13 residues. This chain's CDR3 is CASRGQGATEAFF. As DNA, the CDR3 is TGTGCCAGCAGAGGACAGGGGGCGACTGAAGCTTTCTTT.

Points on this clone: Additional DNA sequences in this sample encode the identical CDR3. CDR3 in amino acids: CASSLGQAYGYTF. The CDR3 DNA is TGTGCCAGCAGCCTTGGACAAGCCTATGGCTACACCTTC. The gene calls are TRBV27 and TRBJ1-2, with D maybe TRBD1 (5 bases). Germline V CDR1 and CDR2: MNHEY, SMNVEV (reference sequence). V gave up 6 bases and J gave up 4 bases, with 12 bases separating them. The CDR3 is 13 residues long.

The chain uses TRBV5-4 and TRBJ1-1, with TRBD1 matching over 10 bases. CDR1 is SGHNT, CDR2 YYREEE, per germline (reference sequence). The CDR3 is 15 residues long. V shed 0 bases and J 1 base; nucleotides not matched to a gene: 0. The CDR3 DNA reads as TGTGCCAGCAGCTTGGGGGACAGGGGGAACACTGAAGCTTTCTTT. Translating it yields CASSLGDRGNTEAFF. Drawing the rest from reference TRBV5-4 and TRBJ1-1, the complete variable domain is ETGVTQSPTHLIKTRGQQVTLRCSSQSGHNTVSWYQQALGQGPQFIFQYYREEENGRGNFPPRFSGLQFPNYSSELNVNALELDDSALYLCASSLGDRGNTEAFFGQGTRLTVV.

The chain couples TRBV7-9 to TRBJ2-3, with D possibly being TRBD1 (6 bases). Trimming took off 1 base at V and 5 bases at J, with 16 bases between the two ends. The germline V gene encodes CDR1 SEHNR and CDR2 FQNEAQ (reference sequence). This CDR3 region has 16 residues. This chain's CDR3 is CASSLDYRESRDTQYF. The CDR3 DNA reads as TGTGCCAGCAGCTTAGATTACAGGGAATCTAGAGATACGCAGTATTTT.

The chain carries TRBV5-1 and TRBJ2-3, with D hard to call. V was pared by 2 bases and J by 2 bases, with 9 bases between. CDR1 and CDR2 (germline): SGHRS, YFSETQ. CDR3 size: 14 residues. The CDR3 DNA is TGCGCCAGCAGCTTTTTCTCCGACACAGATACGCAGTATTTT. It yields the protein CASSFFSDTDTQYF.

The rearrangement links TRBV19 to TRBJ1-1, with D perhaps TRBD1 (5 bases). V lost 3 bases and J 2 bases, leaving 10 bases between the germline ends. The CDR3 loop spans 14 amino acids. Germline V CDR1 and CDR2: LNHDA, SQIVND (reference sequence). As DNA, the CDR3 is TGTGCCAGTAGTATTGCGACAGCTAACACTGAAGCTTTCTTT. Residues: CASSIATANTEAFF.

This chain connects TRBV13 to TRBJ2-7; 9 bases align to TRBD1. Trimming took 5 bases from V and 3 from J; bases not matched to a gene: 8. This CDR3 has 15 amino acids. Germline CDR1 is PRHDT and CDR2 is FYEKMQ (reference sequence). CDR3 nucleotide sequence: TGTGCCAGCAGCCGAGAGGGACAGGGCGACTACGAGCAGTACTTC. This codes for CASSREGQGDYEQYF.

The chain combines TRBV6-4 with TRBJ1-1; D remains unclear. V was pared by 0 bases and J by 6 bases, with 14 bases between. The CDR3 covers 15 residues. In germline, CDR1 is MRHNA, CDR2 SNTAGT. CDR3 DNA sequence: TGTGCCAGCAGTGACTCCCCCAATTCCGGAGCTGAAGCTTTCTTT. Its protein product is CASSDSPNSGAEAFF.